A single sample is the source of the 7 T cell receptor beta chains below, sequenced in a study of blood T cell repertoires in COVID-19. Profiling relied on immunoSEQ multiplex PCR, and the TCRdb table lists in-frame clones only, not all of them. In the table there are 120,000 to 150,000 clones, roughly 80% of which are singletons. Sequencing was performed on peripheral blood. All receptors come from a man in his fifties or sixties with active or convalescent COVID-19.

This clone was seen just once. This chain connects TRBV5-6 to TRBJ1-2; weak D call: TRBD1 (6 bases). Trimming stripped 4 bases from V and 4 bases from J, with 17 bases between. Per the germline V gene, CDR1 is SGHDT and CDR2 is YYEEEE. The CDR3 runs 15 residues. The CDR3 nucleotides read TGTGCCAGCAGCCCAGGACAGTTCCAGAGCTATGGCTACACCTTC. Residues: CASSPGQFQSYGYTF.

This clone showed up just once. V is TRBV4-1 and J is TRBJ1-4; 9 nucleotides agree with TRBD1. The CDR3 sequence is 16 residues long. J was trimmed by 6 bases and V by 1 base; bases with no gene match: 6. CDR1 is MGHRA and CDR2 is YSYEKL in the germline V gene. DNA of the CDR3: TGCGCCAGCAGCCAAGTTCACCGGACAGGGGATGAAAAACTGTTTTTT. It specifies CASSQVHRTGDEKLFF.

V and J are TRBV7-2 and TRBJ2-1, with a weak D call TRBD2 (7 bases). Per the germline V gene, CDR1 is SGHTA and CDR2 is FQGNSA. The CDR3 runs 15 residues. Trimming shortened V by 0 bases and J by 6 bases, and 12 bases separated the two germline ends. The CDR3 nucleotides read TGTGCCAGCAGCTTAGCCCTCGGGGGGCCCAATGAGCAGTTCTTC. It translates to CASSLALGGPNEQFF.

A few counts support this clone. The chain recombines TRBV28 with TRBJ2-7; 15 nucleotides match TRBD2. CDR1 MDHEN and CDR2 SYDVKM come from the germline V gene. The J segment lost 3 bases and the V segment lost 8 bases, leaving 11 bases of the junction unmatched. This CDR3 is 17 amino acids long. CDR3 sequence: CASRGLAGGVSLYEQYF. DNA of the CDR3: TGTGCCAGCCGAGGACTAGCGGGAGGGGTGTCCCTCTACGAGCAGTACTTC.

CDR3 nucleotides: TGTGCCAGCAGCCACTCGGACAGGGGAAGAAATTCACCCCTCCACTTT. This gives the protein CASSHSDRGRNSPLHF. The rearrangement joins TRBV3-1 (or the pseudogene TRBV3-2) to TRBJ1-6, with 9 positions matching TRBD1. Germline V gene data show CDR1 as LGHDT and CDR2 as YNNKEL (reference sequence). The length of the CDR3 is 16 residues. The V and J ends lost 3 bases and 7 bases, in that order; junction bases with no gene match: 7.

The chain carries TRBV7-9 and TRBJ2-7, with 11 bases lining up with TRBD2. Germline V gene sequence: CDR1 SEHNR, CDR2 FQNEAQ (reference sequence). Trimming removed 5 bases from V and 3 bases from J; junction bases left unmatched: 3. The CDR3 contains 14 residues. The DNA for the CDR3 is TGTGCCAGCAGCCGGACTAGCGGGCACTACGAGCAGTACTTC. It translates to CASSRTSGHYEQYF.

The chain joins TRBV10-3 to TRBJ1-1, with 8 bases matching TRBD1. The CDR3 totals 16 residues. The ends lost 0 bases at V and 3 bases at J; junction bases unmatched: 6. Germline V gives CDR1 ENHRY, CDR2 SYGVKD. CDR3 sequence (DNA): TGTGCCATCAGTGAGTCTTTGGGACAGGCGGACACTGAAGCTTTCTTT. As protein: CAISESLGQADTEAFF.